The 28 T cell receptor beta chains presented below share a single source sample, sequenced in a study of blood T cells in healthy people across ages. With a J-beta primer mix and a sample-barcoded 5' primer, a second PCR ran about 6 to 11 cycles. TCRdb recomputed calls from the 5' RACE reads with MiXCR, one row per CDR3 protein. Found here are 700,000 or so distinct CDR3 sequences, 40% to 45% of them singletons; the top ten hold about 30%. Specimen: blood. Receptors were obtained from a man aged 80 or over in good health.

This clonotype has a single count. This rearrangement joins TRBV28 to TRBJ2-1, with 8 positions matching TRBD2. Trimming took 8 bases from V and 4 from J; bases not matched to a gene: 7. The germline CDR1 and CDR2 sequences are MDHEN and SYDVKM. CDR3 length equals 14 residues. The CDR3 DNA is TGTGCCAGCGGAGCGGGAGCCGGATACAATGAGCAGTTCTTC. Translating it yields CASGAGAGYNEQFF.

This clonotype occurred many times. The chain has TRBV29-1 and TRBJ2-7, with D perhaps TRBD2 (5 bases). The ends were cut back, 4 bases at V and 5 bases at J, with 18 bases in the middle. Looked up from germline, CDR1 is SQVTM and CDR2 is ANQGSEA. CDR3 size: 14 residues. For the CDR3, the DNA is TGCAGCGTTGTACGGGGTCGGGGAGACCACGAGCAGTACTTC. It specifies CSVVRGRGDHEQYF.

This clonotype was seen many times. The chain is built from TRBV29-1 and TRBJ2-1; D possibly corresponds to TRBD2 (6 bases). Germline V gene data show CDR1 as SQVTM and CDR2 as ANQGSEA. The V end lost 5 bases, the J end lost 5 bases, and 19 bases lay between the germline ends. The length of the CDR3 is 15 residues. CDR3 nucleotide sequence: TGCAGCGTTCTCAGCACTAGCTGGAGGAACAATGAGCAGTTCTTC. This encodes CSVLSTSWRNNEQFF.

This clonotype has more than one count but fewer than ten. CDR3: CATGPIAALAKNIQYF. CDR3 DNA: TGTGCCACCGGCCCCATAGCGGCCCTAGCCAAAAACATTCAGTACTTC. This chain connects TRBV6-2 or TRBV6-3 to TRBJ2-4; maybe TRBD2 (6 bases). Trimming cost V 10 bases and J 0 bases, with 19 bases left between them. This CDR3 comprises 16 residues. CDR1 MNHEY and CDR2 SVGEGT come from the germline V gene.

The chain joins TRBV11-2 to TRBJ1-6; 7 bases are a match to TRBD1. The CDR3 sequence is 16 residues long. V lost 5 bases to trimming and J lost 8 bases; unmatched junction nucleotides: 12. The V gene's germline CDR1 is SGHAT and CDR2 FQNNGV. CDR3 nucleotides: TGTGCCAGCAGCCTCCATCCACAGGGGTGGGATTCACCCCTCCACTTT. Encoded protein: CASSLHPQGWDSPLHF.

This clonotype was detected a few times. The rearrangement joins TRBV27 to TRBJ2-2, with D unclear. Germline V lookup: CDR1 MNHEY, CDR2 SMNVEV (reference sequence). This CDR3 spans 13 amino acids. V was cut by 6 bases and J by 2 bases, with 7 bases left in between. CDR3 nucleotides: TGTGCCAGCAGACCCATAAACACCGGGGAGCTGTTTTTT. This codes for CASRPINTGELFF.

This clonotype was seen a few times. The chain links TRBV13 to TRBJ1-6; 7 nucleotides line up with TRBD1. The J segment lost 7 bases and the V segment lost 4 bases, leaving 4 bases of the junction unmatched. The germline CDR1 and CDR2 sequences are PRHDT and FYEKMQ (reference sequence). The CDR3 extends over 14 amino acids. CDR3 DNA: TGTGCCAGCAGCTACCGGGACAGAAATTCACCCCTCCACTTT. It translates to CASSYRDRNSPLHF.

This clonotype was counted once. The CDR3 region is CSAGTPHTEAFF. DNA for the CDR3: TGCAGTGCCGGGACACCTCACACTGAAGCTTTCTTT. The V and J genes are TRBV20-1 and TRBJ1-1, with a weak D call TRBD1 (6 bases). The CDR3 has 12 residues. V lost 6 bases, J lost 3 bases, and 11 bases lay in between. In germline, CDR1 is DFQATT, CDR2 SNEGSKA (reference sequence).

The V call is TRBV9, the J call TRBJ2-6; weak D call: TRBD1 (6 bases). Per the germline V gene, CDR1 is SGDLS and CDR2 is YYNGEE. V lost 4 bases, J lost 1 base, and 15 bases lay in between. CDR3 length: 17 amino acids. In nucleotides, the CDR3 is TGTGCCAGCAGCCTTCATATGGGGGCTTCTGGGGCCAACGTCCTGACTTTC. This codes for CASSLHMGASGANVLTF.

This clonotype was detected only a few times. The rearrangement links TRBV15 to TRBJ2-1, with 11 bases matching TRBD2. The CDR3 totals 18 residues. Germline V gene sequence: CDR1 LNHNV, CDR2 YYDKDF (reference sequence). The V gene end was trimmed by 3 bases and the J gene end by 8 bases; junction bases not matched to a gene: 15. The DNA of the CDR3 is TGTGCCACCAGCAGTCTGTACAGCGCTGGACTAGCGGGCCATGAGCAGTTCTTC. It translates to CATSSLYSAGLAGHEQFF.

As concerns this clonotype: The germline gene is not matched at one end of the junction; a read error may be the cause. V gene TRBV20-1 combines with J gene TRBJ1-6; 8 positions match TRBD1. This CDR3 is built from 14 residues. Germline CDR1 reads DFQATT; CDR2 reads SNEGSKA (reference sequence). CDR3 DNA sequence: TGCAGTGCTAGCGCAGGGGGCCGAAATTCACCCCCCCACTTT. It yields the protein CSASAGGRNSPPHF.

This clonotype is a singleton in its sample. J is TRBJ1-4 and V is TRBV28, with TRBD1 as a possible D gene (6 bases). The V and J ends lost 6 bases and 5 bases respectively, with 16 bases between them. This CDR3 is built from 15 residues. The V gene's germline CDR1 is MDHEN and CDR2 SYDVKM. CDR3: CASSAGGQTNEKLFF. In DNA form, the CDR3 reads TGTGCCAGCAGCGCCGGGGGGCAGACAAATGAAAAACTGTTTTTT.

This chain joins TRBV4-2 and TRBJ1-5; D is perhaps TRBD1 (6 bases). The CDR3 is made up of 16 amino acids. Between the trimmed V and J ends, which lost 1 base and 0 bases, there was a span of 10 bases. Per germline, CDR1 LGHNA and CDR2 YNFKEQ. The CDR3 DNA reads as TGTGCCAGCAGCCAAGCAGGGGACCGTAGCAATCAGCCCCAGCATTTT. Its protein is CASSQAGDRSNQPQHF.

The chain carries TRBV20-1 and TRBJ1-3, with D possibly matching TRBD1 (5 bases). CDR3 length equals 17 residues. V gave up 2 bases and J gave up 3 bases, with 20 bases separating them. Germline V gene sequence: CDR1 DFQATT, CDR2 SNEGSKA (reference sequence). As DNA, the CDR3 is TGCAGTGCTAGATCGGTCGCTCGGGGGGAGGATGGAAACACCATATATTTT. Translating gives CSARSVARGEDGNTIYF.

The CDR3 here is CASRAVSYNEQYF. Written as DNA, the CDR3 is TGTGCCAGCAGGGCAGTATCCTACAATGAGCAGTACTTC. The J gene is TRBJ2-1, the V gene TRBV12-3 or TRBV12-4; D remains ambiguous. TRBJ2-7 matches the DNA end more closely, so the J call is doubtful. The CDR3 is 13 amino acids.

About this clonotype itself: A single base separates this from a much larger clone, so it may be a read error. V is TRBV12-3 or TRBV12-4 and J is TRBJ2-3; 14 nucleotides line up with TRBD2. The CDR3 runs 20 residues. V trimming: 4 bases; J trimming: 1 base; junction bases outside the gene matches: 13. CDR3 nucleotides: TGTGCCAGCAGTTCTCATACCCGGGGACTAGCGGGAGTTGGCACAGATACGCAGTATTTT. It is translated as CASSSHTRGLAGVGTDTQYF.

This chain joins TRBV24-1 and TRBJ2-1, with 12 bases identical to TRBD2. Germline V lookup: CDR1 KGHDR, CDR2 SFDVKD. J lost 10 bases, V lost 5 bases, and 5 bases had no gene match. This CDR3 comprises 14 residues. CDR3 DNA: TGTGCCACCAGTGGGACTAGCGGGGAAAACGAGCAGTTCTTC. Translation: CATSGTSGENEQFF.

V usage is TRBV2 and J usage is TRBJ1-5; no clear D. This CDR3 is 13 amino acids long. The V gene lost 2 bases and the J gene lost 9 bases, with 11 bases spanning the gap. Germline assignment: CDR1 SNHLY and CDR2 FYNNEI. As DNA, the CDR3 is TGTGCCAGCAGTGAAACCGGGAACCGGCCCCAGCATTTT. This encodes CASSETGNRPQHF.

This clonotype was recorded a few times. This chain connects TRBV28 to TRBJ2-7; D not certain. The V and J ends lost 3 bases and 5 bases respectively, with 20 bases between them. This CDR3 region has 16 residues. Germline assignment: CDR1 MDHEN and CDR2 SYDVKM. The CDR3 DNA sequence: TGTGCCAGCAGTTTTTATCTTTCCAGGATTTCCAACGAGCAGTACTTC. It encodes CASSFYLSRISNEQYF.

This clonotype appeared a few times. The rearrangement links TRBV10-2 to TRBJ2-7; 7 bases are a match to TRBD1. The V and J ends lost 2 bases and 6 bases, in that order; junction bases with no gene match: 4. In germline, CDR1 is WSHSY, CDR2 SAAADI. The CDR3 loop spans 13 amino acids. This chain's CDR3 is CASSEPRGSEQYF. For the CDR3, the DNA is TGCGCCAGCAGTGAGCCCAGGGGGAGCGAGCAGTACTTC.

J is TRBJ2-7 and V is TRBV4-3, with D possibly TRBD2 on 5 matching bases. V was trimmed by 2 bases and J by 6 bases, leaving 17 bases between them. The CDR3 is 15 residues long. From germline, CDR1 is LGHNA and CDR2 YSLEER. CDR3 region: CASSQSSLAIGEQYF. Here the CDR3 DNA reads TGCGCCAGCAGCCAATCGTCGCTAGCAATAGGCGAGCAGTACTTC.

The chain has TRBV7-8 and TRBJ1-2; TRBD1 aligns across 12 bases. V lost 3 bases and J lost 5; bases outside the gene matches: 7. Germline CDR1 reads SGHVS; CDR2 reads FQNEAQ. This CDR3 spans 16 amino acids. This CDR3 reads CASSLGQGAKNYGYTF. As DNA, the CDR3 is TGTGCCAGCAGCTTGGGACAGGGGGCTAAGAATTATGGCTACACCTTC.

The J gene is TRBJ1-2, the V gene TRBV4-2, with 7 bases that match TRBD1. Germline V CDR1 and CDR2: LGHNA, YNFKEQ. The CDR3 length is 15 residues. J was trimmed by 2 bases and V by 4 bases; bases with no gene match: 7. CDR3 DNA: TGTGCCAGCAGCCGAGAGAGGACAGGCAACTATGGCTACACCTTC. This gives the protein CASSRERTGNYGYTF.

V is TRBV19 and J is TRBJ2-3; D may be TRBD1 (5 bases). Germline assignment: CDR1 LNHDA and CDR2 SQIVND (reference sequence). The CDR3 contains 14 residues. Deletions cut 7 bases from V and 2 bases from J, with 13 bases between. DNA of the CDR3: TGTGCCAGTACCGACAGCAACCCCACAGATACGCAGTATTTT. Protein: CASTDSNPTDTQYF.

This clonotype has a handful of counts. This may come from a read error, since a much larger clone is one base off. This rearrangement joins TRBV7-3 to TRBJ2-5; tentatively, D is TRBD1 or TRBD2 (6 bases each). Matching the DNA end better, TRBJ2-1 makes the J call doubtful. The germline V gene has CDR1 SGHTA and CDR2 FQGTGA. CDR3 length: 15 residues. The CDR3: CASSLGGSYQETQFF. CDR3 DNA sequence: TGTGCCAGCAGCTTGGGGGGCTCGTACCAAGAGACCCAGTTCTTC.

This chain links TRBV5-1 with TRBJ1-1; D is unresolved. This CDR3 spans 12 amino acids. Trimming took 0 bases from V and 7 from J, leaving 7 bases between them. CDR1 SGHRS and CDR2 YFSETQ come from the germline V gene. The CDR3 nucleotides read TGCGCCAGCAGCTTGGGAGGATATGAAGCTTTCTTT. Protein: CASSLGGYEAFF.

As regards this clonotype: At one boundary the junction diverges from the germline segment, which might be a read error. The rearrangement joins TRBV20-1 to TRBJ2-7, with TRBD2 matching over 7 bases. CDR3 length: 12 residues. Germline values: CDR1 DFQATT, CDR2 SNEGSKA (reference sequence). Here the CDR3 DNA reads TGCAGTGCCAGAGGACTAGCCTACGAGCAGTACTTC. Protein product: CSARGLAYEQYF.

This clonotype turned up a few times. The chain combines TRBV25-1 with TRBJ1-2, with D unclear. There are 16 residues in the CDR3. V lost 0 bases to trimming and J lost 2 bases, with 13 bases between them. Germline assignment: CDR1 MGHDK and CDR2 SYGVNS. In DNA form, the CDR3 reads TGTGCCAGCAGTGAATATGGTGGAGGGAGGAACTATGGCTACACCTTC. Residues: CASSEYGGGRNYGYTF.